This record covers a single TCR beta chain. Its antigen is unidentified. The data belong to a study of shared clonotypes between healthy human individuals. General study points: Investigators collected only blood, and repertoires in tissues likely differ.

Sorted-subset replicate PCR reactions contained approximately 190 ng DNA, corresponding to 29,000 or so T cell genomes. Here immunoSEQ multiplex PCR was the method, and the copy in TCRdb shows in-frame clones only, minus some. Seen here are about 590,000 clones, nearly 97% observed once, and the top ten hold 0.11%. CD45RO negativity and positive selection for CCR7 defined naive CD8 cells, a population that excluded terminally differentiated effector memory CD45RA+ cells. Germline V CDR1 and CDR2: SGHTA, FQGNSA. The ends lost 5 bases at V and 6 bases at J; junction bases unmatched: 12. The CDR3 runs to 18 residues.

This clonotype was sampled from a woman in her 30s in good health. The rearrangement uses TRBV7-2 and TRBJ2-1, with 14 bases lining up with TRBD2. Sequencing was done on a sample of naive CD8+ T cells sorted from blood. The CDR3 loop reads CASSPGLAGVRPANEQFF. The CDR3 bases are TGTGCCAGCAGCCCGGGACTAGCGGGAGTACGTCCGGCCAATGAGCAGTTCTTC.